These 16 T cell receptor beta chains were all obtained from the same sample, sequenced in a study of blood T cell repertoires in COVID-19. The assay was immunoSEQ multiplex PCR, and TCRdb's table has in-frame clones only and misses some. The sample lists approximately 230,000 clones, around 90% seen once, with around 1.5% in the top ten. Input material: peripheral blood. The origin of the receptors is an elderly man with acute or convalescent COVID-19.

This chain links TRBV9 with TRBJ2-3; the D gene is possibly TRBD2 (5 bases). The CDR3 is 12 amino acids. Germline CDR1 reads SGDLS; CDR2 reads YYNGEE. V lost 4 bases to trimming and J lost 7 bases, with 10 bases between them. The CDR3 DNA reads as TGTGCCAGCAGCCCCGACTACCATACGCAGTATTTT. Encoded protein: CASSPDYHTQYF.

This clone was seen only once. The CDR3 here is CASSLGQIDTEAFF. The CDR3 DNA reads TGTGCCAGCAGTTTGGGACAGATTGACACTGAAGCTTTCTTT. The chain employs TRBV6-2 or TRBV6-3 and TRBJ1-1; TRBD1 aligns across 7 bases. This CDR3 has 14 residues. The J segment lost 3 bases and the V segment lost 4 bases, leaving 5 bases of the junction unmatched. Germline loops: CDR1 MNHEY, CDR2 SVGEGT.

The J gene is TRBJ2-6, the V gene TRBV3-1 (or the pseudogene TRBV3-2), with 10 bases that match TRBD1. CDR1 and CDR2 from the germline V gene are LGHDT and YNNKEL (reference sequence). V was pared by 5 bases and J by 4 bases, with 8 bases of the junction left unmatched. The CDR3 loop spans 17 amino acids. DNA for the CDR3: TGTGCCAGCAGCGACCGGGACAGGGGTACCGGGGCCAACGTCCTGACTTTC. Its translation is CASSDRDRGTGANVLTF.

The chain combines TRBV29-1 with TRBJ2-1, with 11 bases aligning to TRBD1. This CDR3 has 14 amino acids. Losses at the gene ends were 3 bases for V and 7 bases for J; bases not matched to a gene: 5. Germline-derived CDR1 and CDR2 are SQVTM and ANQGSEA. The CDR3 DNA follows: TGCAGCGTTGATGGGACAGGGGGTAATAATGAGCAGTTCTTC. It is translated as CSVDGTGGNNEQFF.

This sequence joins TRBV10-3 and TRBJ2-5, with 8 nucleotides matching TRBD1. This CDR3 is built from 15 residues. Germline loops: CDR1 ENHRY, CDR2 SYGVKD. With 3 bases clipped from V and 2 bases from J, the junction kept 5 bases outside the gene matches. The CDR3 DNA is TGTGCCATCAGTGACGGACAGGGTGGTCAAGAGACCCAGTACTTC. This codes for CAISDGQGGQETQYF.

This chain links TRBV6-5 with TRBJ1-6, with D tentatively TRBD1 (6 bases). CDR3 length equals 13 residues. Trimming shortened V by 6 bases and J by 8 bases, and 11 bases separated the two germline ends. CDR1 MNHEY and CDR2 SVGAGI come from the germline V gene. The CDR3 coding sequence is TGTGCCAGCAGCAATAACAGGGATTCACCCCTCCACTTT. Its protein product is CASSNNRDSPLHF.

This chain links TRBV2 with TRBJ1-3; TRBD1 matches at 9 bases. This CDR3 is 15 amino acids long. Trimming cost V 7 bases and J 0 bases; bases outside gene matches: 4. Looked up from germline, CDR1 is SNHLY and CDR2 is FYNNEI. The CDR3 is CASNWDRVSGNTIYF. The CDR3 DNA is TGTGCCAGCAATTGGGACAGGGTCTCTGGAAACACCATATATTTT.

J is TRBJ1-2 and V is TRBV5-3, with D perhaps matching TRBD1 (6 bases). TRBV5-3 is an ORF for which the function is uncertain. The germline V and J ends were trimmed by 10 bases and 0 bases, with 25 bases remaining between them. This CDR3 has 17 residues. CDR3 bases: TGTGCCGAGATGGGGCCCAAGACAGGCCGCGCTAACTATGGCTACACCTTC. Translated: CAEMGPKTGRANYGYTF.

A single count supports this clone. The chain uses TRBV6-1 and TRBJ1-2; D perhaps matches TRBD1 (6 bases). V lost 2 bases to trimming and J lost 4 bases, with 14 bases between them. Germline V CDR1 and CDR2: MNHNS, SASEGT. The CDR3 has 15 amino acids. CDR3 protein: CASSESGGQGYGYTF. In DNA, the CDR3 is TGTGCCAGCAGTGAAAGCGGGGGGCAGGGCTATGGCTACACCTTC.

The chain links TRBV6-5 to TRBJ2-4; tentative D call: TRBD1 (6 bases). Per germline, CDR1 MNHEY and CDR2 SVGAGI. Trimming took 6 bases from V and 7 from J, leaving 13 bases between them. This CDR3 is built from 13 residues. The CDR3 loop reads CASSNRDKNIQYF. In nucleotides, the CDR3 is TGTGCCAGCAGCAACCGGGACAAGAACATTCAGTACTTC.

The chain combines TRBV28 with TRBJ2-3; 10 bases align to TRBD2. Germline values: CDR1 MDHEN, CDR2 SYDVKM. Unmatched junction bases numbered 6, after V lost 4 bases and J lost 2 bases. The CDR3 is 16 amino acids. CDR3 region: CASSSRLAGFTDTQYF. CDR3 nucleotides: TGTGCCAGCAGTTCTAGACTAGCGGGTTTCACAGATACGCAGTATTTT.

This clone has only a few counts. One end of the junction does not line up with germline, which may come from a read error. In DNA, the CDR3 is TGTGCTAGCAGCTTAGCGATTACAGGAGCCCTTGGAGACGAGCAGTACTTC. Amino acid sequence: CASSLAITGALGDEQYF. J is TRBJ2-7 and V is TRBV7-7; tentatively, D is TRBD1 or TRBD2 (5 bases each). This CDR3 comprises 17 residues. Germline CDR1 reads SSHAT; CDR2 reads FNYEAQ (reference sequence).

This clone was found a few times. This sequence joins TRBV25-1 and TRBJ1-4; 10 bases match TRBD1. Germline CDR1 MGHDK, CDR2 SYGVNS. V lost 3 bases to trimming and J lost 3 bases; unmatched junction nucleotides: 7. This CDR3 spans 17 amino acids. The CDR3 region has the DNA TGTGCCAGCAGTGACCCGGGACAGGGGAATTCTAATGAAAAACTGTTTTTT. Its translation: CASSDPGQGNSNEKLFF.

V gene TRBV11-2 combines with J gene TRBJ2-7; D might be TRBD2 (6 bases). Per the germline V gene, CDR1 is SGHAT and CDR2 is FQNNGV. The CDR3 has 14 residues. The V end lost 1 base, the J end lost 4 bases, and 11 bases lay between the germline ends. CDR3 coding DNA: TGTGCCAGCAGCTTAGGGGCCAGCGGGTACGAGCAGTACTTC. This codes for CASSLGASGYEQYF.

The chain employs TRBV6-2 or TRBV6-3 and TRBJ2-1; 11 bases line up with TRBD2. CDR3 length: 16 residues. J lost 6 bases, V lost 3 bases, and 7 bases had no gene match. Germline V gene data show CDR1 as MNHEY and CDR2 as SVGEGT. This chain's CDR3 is CASSYPLAGGRNEQFF. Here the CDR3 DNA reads TGTGCCAGCAGTTATCCGCTAGCGGGAGGTCGCAATGAGCAGTTCTTC.

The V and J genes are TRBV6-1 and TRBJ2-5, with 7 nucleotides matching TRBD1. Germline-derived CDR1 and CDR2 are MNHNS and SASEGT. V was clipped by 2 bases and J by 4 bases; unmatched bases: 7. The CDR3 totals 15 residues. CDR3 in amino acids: CASSEMRGPGETQYF. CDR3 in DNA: TGTGCCAGCAGTGAAATGAGGGGGCCGGGAGAGACCCAGTACTTC.